The 27 T cell receptor beta chains listed next were all sequenced from one sample in a study of blood T cell repertoires in COVID-19. Sequencing used immunoSEQ multiplex PCR; TCRdb keeps in-frame clones, though not all of them. The table has tens of thousands of clones, 88% seen once. The sequenced sample consisted of peripheral blood. The receptors here all came from a human donor in a cohort sampled during active COVID-19.

The sample holds one count of this clone. V is TRBV7-6 and J is TRBJ2-7; the match to TRBD2 covers 11 bases. The CDR3 has 15 residues. The V gene end was trimmed by 5 bases and the J gene end by 4 bases; junction bases not matched to a gene: 7. CDR1 is SGHVS and CDR2 is FNYEAQ in the germline V gene. The DNA of the CDR3 is TGTGCCAGCAGCCGGGGACTAGCGGACCTTTACGAGCAGTACTTC. Translation: CASSRGLADLYEQYF. Full variable domain (rest looked up from reference TRBV7-6 and TRBJ2-7): GAGVSQSPRYKVTKRGQDVALRCDPISGHVSLYWYRQALGQGPEFLTYFNYEAQQDKSGLPNDRFSAERPEGSISTLTIQRTEQRDSAMYRCASSRGLADLYEQYFGPGTRLTVT.

The V gene is TRBV11-1, the J gene TRBJ2-7; the match to TRBD2 covers 7 bases. Germline V lookup: CDR1 SGHAT, CDR2 FQDESV (reference sequence). V lost 5 bases and J lost 10; bases outside the gene matches: 8. The CDR3 length is 12 residues. CDR3 in DNA: TGTGCCAGCAGCACGGAGGGGAGGGTTCAGTACTTC. Translation gives CASSTEGRVQYF.

V is TRBV19 and J is TRBJ1-1; D might be TRBD1 (6 bases). In germline, CDR1 is LNHDA, CDR2 SQIVND (reference sequence). Deletions cut 6 bases from V and 3 bases from J, with 11 bases between. This CDR3 spans 13 amino acids. CDR3 nucleotide sequence: TGTGCCAGTAGCCTACAGGGATACACTGAAGCTTTCTTT. Encoded protein: CASSLQGYTEAFF.

The rearrangement uses TRBV4-1 and TRBJ1-6; 12 bases agree with TRBD1. CDR3 length: 18 amino acids. Germline assignment: CDR1 MGHRA and CDR2 YSYEKL. J gave up 10 bases and V 0 bases, and 10 bases lay outside the gene matches. DNA of the CDR3: TGCGCCAGCAGCCAAGATGGTGGGGGACAGGGGGCACGGTCACCCCTCCACTTT. This gives the protein CASSQDGGGQGARSPLHF.

This chain joins TRBV5-4 and TRBJ2-7; TRBD1 is a possible D gene (5 bases). Germline V gene data show CDR1 as SGHNT and CDR2 as YYREEE (reference sequence). This CDR3 is 14 amino acids long. V lost 2 bases to trimming and J lost 3 bases, with 12 bases between them. CDR3 in DNA: TGTGCCAGCAGCTTAGCAGGGTTGCACTACGAGCAGTACTTC. Translating gives CASSLAGLHYEQYF.

The rearrangement uses TRBV7-2 and TRBJ2-7; D is possibly TRBD2 (6 bases). Trimming cost V 7 bases and J 4 bases, with 17 bases left between them. Germline V CDR1 and CDR2: SGHTA, FQGNSA. This CDR3 comprises 14 residues. DNA of the CDR3: TGTGCCAGCACCCTATGGGGGGACCCTTACGAGCAGTACTTC. Its translation: CASTLWGDPYEQYF.

This chain links TRBV7-6 with TRBJ2-5; D is possibly TRBD2 (5 bases). V gave up 3 bases and J gave up 5 bases, with 16 bases separating them. Germline V gives CDR1 SGHVS, CDR2 FNYEAQ. This CDR3 region has 15 residues. CDR3 DNA sequence: TGTGCCAGCAGCTTGGATGCTAGCTTCCGCGAGACCCAGTACTTC. It encodes CASSLDASFRETQYF. The full variable domain, rest sourced from reference TRBV7-6 and TRBJ2-5, is GAGVSQSPRYKVTKRGQDVALRCDPISGHVSLYWYRQALGQGPEFLTYFNYEAQQDKSGLPNDRFSAERPEGSISTLTIQRTEQRDSAMYRCASSLDASFRETQYFGPGTRLLVL.

The chain uses TRBV28 and TRBJ1-5, with a tentative D call TRBD1 (6 bases). The CDR3 consists of 14 residues. Germline CDR1 MDHEN, CDR2 SYDVKM. Deletions cut 7 bases from V and 7 bases from J, with 17 bases between. CDR3: CASKLSGEGQPQHF. The DNA for the CDR3 is TGTGCCAGCAAGCTATCAGGGGAGGGGCAGCCCCAGCATTTT.

This clone was seen only a few times. V is TRBV9 and J is TRBJ1-2; a weak D match, TRBD1 (5 bases). Germline V lookup: CDR1 SGDLS, CDR2 YYNGEE. The V end lost 2 bases, the J end lost 8 bases, and 16 bases lay between the germline ends. The CDR3 contains 14 residues. CDR3 coding DNA: TGTGCCAGCAGCGTTACGGGACGGGGACTAGGCTACACCTTC. Its protein product is CASSVTGRGLGYTF.

This chain links TRBV28 with TRBJ1-5, with TRBD1 matching over 9 bases. Germline V CDR1 and CDR2: MDHEN, SYDVKM. This CDR3 has 17 residues. V gave up 6 bases and J gave up 1 base; unmatched junction bases: 10. The CDR3: CASSIKGQGTSNQPQHF. The CDR3 nucleotides read TGTGCCAGCAGCATAAAAGGACAGGGGACAAGCAATCAGCCCCAGCATTTT.

The chain recombines TRBV18 with TRBJ1-1; possibly TRBD1 for D (6 bases). Germline loops: CDR1 KGHSH, CDR2 LQKENI. The V gene lost 4 bases and the J gene lost 5 bases, with 11 bases spanning the gap. This CDR3 is 13 amino acids long. CDR3 loop: CASSLNRETEAFF. For the CDR3, the DNA is TGTGCCAGCTCACTCAACAGGGAAACTGAAGCTTTCTTT.

This chain uses TRBV7-6 with TRBJ1-2; the D gene is possibly TRBD1 (5 bases). V lost 1 base to trimming and J lost 7 bases, with 16 bases between them. Germline CDR1 reads SGHVS; CDR2 reads FNYEAQ. CDR3 length: 15 amino acids. This CDR3 reads CASSLVLGHPTGYTF. The DNA for the CDR3 is TGTGCCAGCAGCTTAGTCCTCGGACATCCGACTGGCTACACCTTC.

V gene TRBV6-2 or TRBV6-3 combines with J gene TRBJ2-7, with 7 bases lining up with TRBD1. In germline, CDR1 is MNHEY, CDR2 SVGEGT. Trimming removed 1 base from V and 2 bases from J; junction bases left unmatched: 8. The CDR3 is 16 amino acids. The CDR3 loop reads CASSYFRGTATYEQYF. The CDR3 DNA sequence: TGTGCCAGCAGTTACTTTAGAGGGACAGCCACCTACGAGCAGTACTTC.

This clone came up once. V usage is TRBV27 and J usage is TRBJ2-2, with D unclear. The CDR3 has 14 amino acids. V gave up 4 bases and J gave up 7 bases, with 13 bases separating them. Germline assignment: CDR1 MNHEY and CDR2 SMNVEV (reference sequence). The CDR3 loop reads CASSWATGFGELFF. In nucleotides, the CDR3 is TGTGCCAGCAGTTGGGCAACTGGCTTCGGGGAGCTGTTTTTT.

The chain is built from TRBV9 and TRBJ2-5; 7 bases line up with TRBD1. The CDR3 loop spans 16 amino acids. The trim removed 0 bases at V and 3 bases at J, leaving 8 bases unmatched. In germline, CDR1 is SGDLS, CDR2 YYNGEE. The CDR3 spells CASSVGVGQGEETQYF. The CDR3, as DNA: TGTGCCAGCAGCGTAGGAGTAGGGCAGGGGGAAGAGACCCAGTACTTC.

The V call is TRBV5-4, the J call TRBJ1-1; 9 nucleotides match TRBD1. CDR3 length equals 13 residues. Germline V gene sequence: CDR1 SGHNT, CDR2 YYREEE (reference sequence). J gave up 7 bases and V 4 bases, and 5 bases lay outside the gene matches. CDR3 in DNA: TGTGCCAGCAGCCAACAGGGGGCACTTGAAGCTTTCTTT. Its protein product is CASSQQGALEAFF. The variable domain in full, with the rest retrieved from reference TRBV5-4 and TRBJ1-1, is ETGVTQSPTHLIKTRGQQVTLRCSSQSGHNTVSWYQQALGQGPQFIFQYYREEENGRGNFPPRFSGLQFPNYSSELNVNALELDDSALYLCASSQQGALEAFFGQGTRLTVV.

The rearrangement links TRBV5-1 to TRBJ2-7, with 7 nucleotides matching TRBD1. With V trimmed by 3 bases and J by 6 bases, 15 bases remained unmatched. This CDR3 is 16 amino acids long. Germline CDR1 and CDR2: SGHRS and YFSETQ. Here the CDR3 DNA reads TGCGCCAGCAGCTCGTACACAGGGGTCCTTACCGGCGAGCAGTACTTC. Its protein product is CASSSYTGVLTGEQYF.

This clone has just one count. The rearrangement links TRBV27 to TRBJ2-1; TRBD2 agrees at 9 bases. With V trimmed by 8 bases and J by 5 bases, 7 bases remained unmatched. Germline CDR1 MNHEY, CDR2 SMNVEV (reference sequence). This CDR3 region has 14 residues. The CDR3 loop is CASWLREGHNEQFF. The CDR3 DNA reads as TGTGCCAGCTGGTTGCGGGAGGGCCACAATGAGCAGTTCTTC.

This clone has only one observation. The V call is TRBV7-2, the J call TRBJ2-1; TRBD2 matches at 9 bases. Trimming at V came to 7 bases and at J to 4 bases, leaving 8 bases not matched to a gene. Germline CDR1 is SGHTA and CDR2 is FQGNSA. There are 15 residues in the CDR3. The CDR3 here is CASTFSGSGYNEQFF. The CDR3, as DNA: TGTGCCAGCACCTTTAGCGGGAGCGGGTACAATGAGCAGTTCTTC.

The chain recombines TRBV19 with TRBJ2-6; D uncertain. CDR1 LNHDA and CDR2 SQIVND come from the germline V gene (reference sequence). The V gene lost 8 bases and the J gene lost 0 bases, with 8 bases spanning the gap. The CDR3 has 14 amino acids. The CDR3 spells CASRVSSGANVLTF. The CDR3 DNA is TGTGCCAGTCGAGTCTCCTCTGGGGCCAACGTCCTGACTTTC.

The chain joins TRBV5-1 to TRBJ1-1; D is possibly TRBD1 (6 bases). The CDR3 totals 13 residues. Germline CDR1 is SGHRS and CDR2 is YFSETQ. With 0 bases removed from V and 4 bases from J, the gap between germline ends came to 7 bases. The CDR3 loop is CASSLVQGTEAFF. The DNA for the CDR3 is TGCGCCAGCAGCTTGGTACAGGGCACTGAAGCTTTCTTT.

V is TRBV19 and J is TRBJ2-5; 13 nucleotides line up with TRBD2. This CDR3 has 15 residues. Germline CDR1 LNHDA, CDR2 SQIVND (reference sequence). The junction had 4 bases not matched to a gene; V was cut back by 4 bases and J by 5 bases. In DNA form, the CDR3 reads TGTGCCAGTAGTAGGGGACTAGCGGGGTGGGAGACCCAGTACTTC. Translated: CASSRGLAGWETQYF.

The chain has TRBV5-1 and TRBJ2-7; D is perhaps TRBD2 (6 bases). V lost 0 bases to trimming and J lost 5 bases, with 15 bases between them. The CDR3 has 15 residues. The germline CDR1 and CDR2 sequences are SGHRS and YFSETQ. CDR3 amino acids: CASSLVGGEAHEQYF. CDR3 DNA: TGCGCCAGCAGCTTGGTTGGAGGGGAAGCCCACGAGCAGTACTTC.

V and J are TRBV9 and TRBJ1-1; 10 positions agree with TRBD1. There are 16 residues in the CDR3. Germline V gene data show CDR1 as SGDLS and CDR2 as YYNGEE. The V gene end was trimmed by 3 bases and the J gene end by 1 base; junction bases not matched to a gene: 6. The CDR3 region is CASSARDRGPNTEAFF. The CDR3 bases are TGTGCCAGCAGCGCCCGGGACAGGGGCCCGAACACTGAAGCTTTCTTT.

V gene TRBV28 combines with J gene TRBJ1-2, with a tentative D call TRBD1 (6 bases). Trimming removed 6 bases at V and 1 base at J, with 15 bases between. This CDR3 comprises 15 residues. CDR1 is MDHEN, CDR2 SYDVKM, per germline. Here the CDR3 reads CASRPRQDFNYGYTF. In DNA, the CDR3 is TGTGCCAGCAGGCCCCGACAGGATTTTAACTATGGCTACACCTTC.

This sequence joins TRBV11-1 and TRBJ2-5; 7 nucleotides align to TRBD2. Germline V gene data show CDR1 as SGHAT and CDR2 as FQDESV (reference sequence). The J segment lost 5 bases and the V segment lost 0 bases, leaving 6 bases of the junction unmatched. CDR3 length: 15 amino acids. The CDR3 DNA is TGTGCCAGCAGCTTAGCGCGCGGGGGTCGGGAGACCCAGTACTTC. Residues: CASSLARGGRETQYF. Full variable domain (remainder filled in from reference TRBV11-1 and TRBJ2-5): EAEVAQSPRYKITEKSQAVAFWCDPISGHATLYWYRQILGQGPELLVQFQDESVVDDSQLPKDRFSAERLKGVDSTLKIQPAELGDSAMYLCASSLARGGRETQYFGPGTRLLVL.

The CDR3 DNA follows: TGTGCCAGCAGTCTCGAGGATAGGGGGGGCGCTGACATGTACAATGAGCAGTTCTTC. It translates to CASSLEDRGGADMYNEQFF. The genes are TRBV28 and TRBJ2-1, with D perhaps TRBD2 (7 bases). V was clipped by 5 bases and J by 4 bases, with 27 bases between them. Germline V gene sequence: CDR1 MDHEN, CDR2 SYDVKM. CDR3 size: 19 residues.